This T cell receptor beta chain stems from a study of blood T cell repertoires in COVID-19. Study as a whole: From the United States, Italy and Spain came samples of acute and convalescent COVID-19. Nucleic acid was either cDNA or gDNA, and it came from T cells, B-cell-depleted T cells, or PBMCs.

CDR1 and CDR2 (germline): LNHDA, SQIVND (reference sequence). The junction had 7 bases not matched to a gene; V was cut back by 4 bases and J by 3 bases. The CDR3 totals 15 residues. Original processing notes: Amplification from reference gene primers served as the basis for estimated nucleated cell counts. The data were produced by immunoSEQ multiplex PCR, yet TCRdb's version contains in-frame clones alone and is incomplete. V and J calls and clone size are those listed in that table; D and trimming were worked out from the DNA. Among approximately 220,000 clones listed, 82% were seen once. The clonotype originates from a woman aged 70-85 years with acute or convalescent COVID-19. The chain is built from TRBV19 and TRBJ2-7; 9 nucleotides agree with TRBD1. The source material was peripheral blood. CDR3 in DNA: TGTGCCAGTAGTAAACCGGGACAGGGATTCTACGAGCAGTACTTC. Translated, it gives CASSKPGQGFYEQYF.